This entry lists 14 T cell receptor beta chains sequenced from one sample in a study of T-cell memory formation after mild COVID-19. TCRdb passed the 5' RACE reads through MiXCR, listing each CDR3 protein once. The data contain 350,000 to 550,000 distinct CDR3 sequences, more than 15% of them singletons. Material for sequencing was PBMCs or a T cell subset sorted from them (not recorded which). These receptors originate from a young man who had mild COVID-19 (a few samples of this study predate the infection). Cell type and time point are not known.

The chain is built from TRBV20-1 and TRBJ2-1; 7 bases are a match to TRBD2. V dropped 3 bases and J dropped 0; count of bases not matched to a gene: 2. This CDR3 spans 14 amino acids. Germline V lookup: CDR1 DFQATT, CDR2 SNEGSKA (reference sequence). The CDR3, as DNA: TGCAGTGCTAGCGGGGGGAGCTCCTACAATGAGCAGTTCTTC. It specifies CSASGGSSYNEQFF.

As DNA, the CDR3 is TGTGCCAGCAGCTTAGTGACTCCAACAGATACGCAGTATTTT. This encodes CASSLVTPTDTQYF. This chain uses TRBV13 with TRBJ2-3; D gene uncertain. The CDR3 length is 14 residues. CDR1 is PRHDT and CDR2 is FYEKMQ in the germline V gene (reference sequence). V was trimmed by 1 base and J by 3 bases, leaving 8 bases between them.

This clonotype has more than one count but fewer than ten. The V call is TRBV6-2 or TRBV6-3, the J call TRBJ2-5, with TRBD2 matching over 10 bases. CDR1 MNHEY and CDR2 SVGEGT come from the germline V gene. The CDR3 covers 14 residues. After removal of 7 bases from V and 3 bases from J, the junction contained 5 bases not matched to a gene. CDR3 loop: CASKSGGAEETQYF. The CDR3 DNA is TGTGCCAGCAAGAGCGGGGGGGCCGAAGAGACCCAGTACTTC.

The chain couples TRBV18 to TRBJ2-7, with TRBD2 matching 7 bases. With 5 bases clipped from V and 5 bases from J, the junction kept 6 bases outside the gene matches. Germline values: CDR1 KGHSH, CDR2 LQKENI. This CDR3 region has 13 residues. The CDR3 sequence is CASSFTGRNEQYF. The CDR3 region has the DNA TGTGCCAGCTCATTCACCGGGAGGAACGAGCAGTACTTC.

This clonotype was seen at least ten times. V usage is TRBV12-3 or TRBV12-4 and J usage is TRBJ2-3; 8 nucleotides line up with TRBD2. The CDR3 consists of 18 residues. The J segment lost 1 base and the V segment lost 0 bases, leaving 9 bases of the junction unmatched. In DNA form, the CDR3 reads TGTGCCAGCAGTTTAGCGCACAGCGGGGGCCTACGCACAGATACGCAGTATTTT. This sequence encodes CASSLAHSGGLRTDTQYF.

This clonotype was counted only a few times. For the CDR3, the DNA is TGCGCCAGCAGCTTGAGTCCGAGGAGCGGAAGGGAGACCCAGTACTTC. Translated, it gives CASSLSPRSGRETQYF. This chain joins TRBV5-1 and TRBJ2-5; tentative D call: TRBD2 (5 bases). The CDR3 is 16 residues long. The germline V gene has CDR1 SGHRS and CDR2 YFSETQ. The germline V and J ends were trimmed by 1 base and 5 bases, with 18 bases remaining between them.

The rearrangement uses TRBV7-9 and TRBJ2-3; perhaps D is TRBD1 or TRBD2 (5 bases each). CDR1 is SEHNR, CDR2 FQNEAQ, per germline (reference sequence). Trimming took off 10 bases at V and 2 bases at J, with 13 bases between the two ends. This CDR3 has 13 amino acids. This chain's CDR3 is CATRDGYTDTQYF. CDR3 sequence (DNA): TGTGCCACCCGGGACGGGTACACAGATACGCAGTATTTT.

This clonotype turned up a few times. This sequence joins TRBV18 and TRBJ1-1; the D is unclear. V gave up 4 bases and J gave up 4 bases, with 13 bases separating them. Germline V lookup: CDR1 KGHSH, CDR2 LQKENI. This CDR3 has 14 residues. This CDR3 is CASSLPGWSTEAFF. CDR3 DNA sequence: TGTGCCAGCTCACTCCCAGGCTGGAGCACTGAAGCTTTCTTT.

The sample holds a few counts of this clonotype. V usage is TRBV5-4 and J usage is TRBJ2-1; D is perhaps TRBD2 (7 bases). This CDR3 contains 14 residues. The ends were cut back, 2 bases at V and 8 bases at J, with 14 bases in the middle. The germline V gene encodes CDR1 SGHNT and CDR2 YYREEE (reference sequence). CDR3 region: CASSFRGGKDEQFF. The CDR3 bases are TGTGCCAGCAGCTTTCGCGGGGGCAAGGATGAGCAGTTCTTC.

This clonotype was counted between two and nine times. The genes are TRBV7-9 and TRBJ2-1; unclear D gene. The V end was cut by 3 bases, the J end by 9 bases, with 3 bases between. The CDR3 loop spans 10 amino acids. Germline-derived CDR1 and CDR2 are SEHNR and FQNEAQ (reference sequence). CDR3 protein: CASSFSEQFF. CDR3 nucleotides: TGTGCCAGCAGCTTCAGTGAGCAGTTCTTC. The entire variable domain, with the rest obtained from reference TRBV7-9 and TRBJ2-1, is as follows: DTGVSQNPRHKITKRGQNVTFRCDPISEHNRLYWYRQTLGQGPEFLTYFQNEAQLEKSRLLSDRFSAERPKGSFSTLEIQRTEQGDSAMYLCASSFSEQFFGPGTRLTVL.

This clonotype was seen a handful of times. The gene calls are TRBV4-2 and TRBJ2-7; D is tentatively TRBD1 or TRBD2 (5 bases each). This CDR3 is 14 amino acids long. V lost 0 bases to trimming and J lost 6 bases, with 12 bases between them. Germline values: CDR1 LGHNA, CDR2 YNFKEQ. CDR3 bases: TGTGCCAGCAGCCAAGAGTTACGGGGCTTCGAGCAGTACTTC. This codes for CASSQELRGFEQYF.

This clonotype was seen a handful of times. The V call is TRBV5-1, the J call TRBJ2-2; no reliable D call. Germline V gives CDR1 SGHRS, CDR2 YFSETQ. The CDR3 runs 15 residues. Trimming took off 0 bases at V and 3 bases at J, with 9 bases between the two ends. The CDR3 DNA follows: TGCGCCAGCAGCTTGGAGGGCCTTTACACCGGGGAGCTGTTTTTT. Residues: CASSLEGLYTGELFF.

The V call is TRBV4-1, the J call TRBJ1-3; weak D call: TRBD1 (5 bases). There are 15 residues in the CDR3. Germline CDR1 MGHRA, CDR2 YSYEKL. V dropped 0 bases and J dropped 4 bases, with 10 bases sitting between them. CDR3 residues: CASSQEGEAGNTIYF. DNA of the CDR3: TGCGCCAGCAGCCAAGAAGGGGAAGCAGGAAACACCATATATTTT.

V is TRBV5-6 and J is TRBJ2-3, with D possibly being TRBD2 (7 bases). In germline, CDR1 is SGHDT, CDR2 YYEEEE. The CDR3 totals 14 residues. The V and J ends lost 4 bases and 2 bases respectively, with 11 bases between them. CDR3 region: CASSPRGHTDTQYF. As DNA, the CDR3 is TGTGCCAGCAGCCCGCGGGGGCACACAGATACGCAGTATTTT. The full variable domain, with the rest looked up from reference TRBV5-6 and TRBJ2-3, is DAGVTQSPTHLIKTRGQQVTLRCSPKSGHDTVSWYQQALGQGPQFIFQYYEEEERQRGNFPDRFSGHQFPNYSSELNVNALLLGDSALYLCASSPRGHTDTQYFGPGTRLTVL.